This section outlines one T cell receptor (beta chain) sequence together with its context. Its antigen is not identified. This CDR3 is built from 15 residues. V lost 10 bases and J lost 2; bases outside the gene matches: 4. CDR1 is ENHRY and CDR2 is SYGVKD in the germline V gene. TCRdb re-derived calls from the reads in MiXCR, one entry per CDR3 protein. The sample shows 150,000 to 200,000 distinct CDR3 sequences, under 30% of them seen only once. The entry originates in a study of T cell repertoires in cytomegalovirus infection. Study results and caveats: People with CMV and the relevant HLA were identified by cumulative public TCR beta family frequency.

The sequenced sample was PBMCs. This receptor was taken from a human donor in good health (CMV status not recorded). Some clones in this sample may be carry-over from other donors' samples. The chain uses TRBV10-3 and TRBJ2-2; 13 bases match TRBD2. In nucleotides, the CDR3 is TGTGCCACCCGACTAGCGGGGGGAAACACCGGGGAGCTGTTTTTT. This translates into CATRLAGGNTGELFF.